A selection of T cell receptor beta chains follows, all from one sample in a study of shared clonotypes between healthy human individuals. Sequencing used immunoSEQ multiplex PCR; TCRdb keeps in-frame clones, though not all of them. This table holds under 2.5 million clones, less than 95% found once. Sequences were obtained from naive CD4+ T cells from PBMCs. Receptors originate from a man between 18 and 35 years old in good health. Some clones in this sample may be carry-over from other donors' samples. Each CDR3 is given with its conserved first and last residue. The D gene is left open where the match is weak. Size is omitted from some rows. Given values are once, few, many or a class for expanded clones.

d_call: -; clone_size: -; j_call: TRBJ2-1; v_call: TRBV27; cdr3_nt: TGTGCCAGCAGTTTGGCGCTGGTTAGGGGCCGGAATGAGCAGTTCTTC; cdr3_aa: CASSLALVRGRNEQFF
d_call: -; clone_size: -; j_call: TRBJ2-1; v_call: TRBV4-2; cdr3_nt: TGTGCCAGCAGCCAAGTAACCCGGAGCTCCTACAATGAGCAGTTCTTC; cdr3_aa: CASSQVTRSSYNEQFF
d_call: TRBD1; clone_size: few; j_call: TRBJ1-1; v_call: TRBV28; cdr3_nt: TGTGCCAGCAAGGACAGGGCGAACACTGAAGCTTTCTTT; cdr3_aa: CASKDRANTEAFF
d_call: TRBD2; clone_size: -; j_call: TRBJ2-3; v_call: TRBV9; cdr3_nt: TGTGCCAGCAGCGTACGTAGTAGCGGGAGTAAAGATACGCAGTATTTT; cdr3_aa: CASSVRSSGSKDTQYF
d_call: -; clone_size: -; j_call: TRBJ2-1; v_call: TRBV14; cdr3_nt: TGTGCCAGCAGCCAGAAGAGGGGCGGGCGTACCTACAATGAGCAGTTCTTC; cdr3_aa: CASSQKRGGRTYNEQFF
d_call: -; clone_size: -; j_call: TRBJ1-4; v_call: TRBV19; cdr3_nt: TGTGCCAGTAGTCCCAGGAGAGCAACTAATGAAAAACTGTTTTTT; cdr3_aa: CASSPRRATNEKLFF
d_call: -; clone_size: -; j_call: TRBJ2-1; v_call: TRBV2; cdr3_nt: TGTGCCAGCAGTCTACAGGGACCCGGGCAGTTCTTC; cdr3_aa: CASSLQGPGQFF
d_call: -; clone_size: -; j_call: TRBJ1-2; v_call: TRBV11-2; cdr3_nt: TGTGCCAGCAGCCCTGGGACGTCGTACCTCGATGGCTACACCTTC; cdr3_aa: CASSPGTSYLDGYTF
d_call: -; clone_size: once; j_call: TRBJ1-4; v_call: TRBV28; cdr3_nt: TGTGCCAGCAGTTTACCAGGGGTAACTAATGAAAAACTGTTTTTT; cdr3_aa: CASSLPGVTNEKLFF
d_call: TRBD2; clone_size: once; j_call: TRBJ2-7; v_call: TRBV4-3; cdr3_nt: TGCGCCAGCAGCCTGACCCTTCTAGCGGGAGCGACCTACGAGCAGTACTTC; cdr3_aa: CASSLTLLAGATYEQYF
d_call: -; clone_size: -; j_call: TRBJ2-5; v_call: TRBV28; cdr3_nt: TGTGCCAGCACCCTGGGGGAGACCCAGTACTTC; cdr3_aa: CASTLGETQYF
d_call: TRBD1; clone_size: -; j_call: TRBJ1-2; v_call: TRBV7-9; cdr3_nt: TGTGCCAGCAGCTTAGTTGAAGGGGGCGGCTACACCTTC; cdr3_aa: CASSLVEGGGYTF
d_call: -; clone_size: -; j_call: TRBJ2-5; v_call: TRBV28; cdr3_nt: TGTGCCAGCACCCCGACAGGGAGGTCACAAGAGACCCAGTACTTC; cdr3_aa: CASTPTGRSQETQYF
d_call: -; clone_size: -; j_call: TRBJ2-3; v_call: TRBV11-3; cdr3_nt: TGTGCCAGCAGCGGCCGGGCGGGACGCACAGATACGCAGTATTTT; cdr3_aa: CASSGRAGRTDTQYF
d_call: TRBD1; clone_size: -; j_call: TRBJ2-7; v_call: TRBV18; cdr3_nt: TGTGCCAGCTCACCGAGGACAGGGGGCAATTACGAGCAGTACTTC; cdr3_aa: CASSPRTGGNYEQYF
d_call: -; clone_size: -; j_call: TRBJ2-7; v_call: TRBV5-1; cdr3_nt: TGCGCCAGCAGCTCCGGGGCCTTCCTCTACGAGCAGTACTTC; cdr3_aa: CASSSGAFLYEQYF
d_call: -; clone_size: -; j_call: TRBJ2-2; v_call: TRBV7-2; cdr3_nt: TGTGCCAGCAGCGTCCCCCCGAGGGAGCTGTTTTTT; cdr3_aa: CASSVPPRELFF
d_call: -; clone_size: -; j_call: TRBJ2-7; v_call: TRBV28; cdr3_nt: TGTGCCAGCAGTGCATCCCGGCCTTGGGAGCAGTACTTC; cdr3_aa: CASSASRPWEQYF
d_call: TRBD1; clone_size: few; j_call: TRBJ1-2; v_call: TRBV7-2; cdr3_nt: TGTGCCAGCAGCCCTACCGGGACAGGATATGGCTACACCTTC; cdr3_aa: CASSPTGTGYGYTF
d_call: -; clone_size: -; j_call: TRBJ1-1; v_call: TRBV11-1; cdr3_nt: TGTGCCAGCACCCCGGGCGGTGGAGGGGCTTTCTTT; cdr3_aa: CASTPGGGGAFF
d_call: TRBD1; clone_size: -; j_call: TRBJ2-1; v_call: TRBV10-3; cdr3_nt: TGTGCCACCACCCCAGGGGGCCGATACAATGAGCAGTTCTTC; cdr3_aa: CATTPGGRYNEQFF
d_call: -; clone_size: -; j_call: TRBJ2-4; v_call: TRBV2; cdr3_nt: TGTGCCAGCAGTGAGGGAGAGTACAAAAACATTCAGTACTTC; cdr3_aa: CASSEGEYKNIQYF
d_call: -; clone_size: -; j_call: TRBJ2-7; v_call: TRBV7-2; cdr3_nt: TGTGCCAGCAGCCCCCGCTCCGGCGAGCAGTACTTC; cdr3_aa: CASSPRSGEQYF
d_call: -; clone_size: -; j_call: TRBJ1-5; v_call: TRBV7-9; cdr3_nt: TGTGCCAGCAGCCGCTCGGGGGCCGGCAATCAGCCCCAGCATTTT; cdr3_aa: CASSRSGAGNQPQHF
d_call: TRBD1; clone_size: -; j_call: TRBJ2-7; v_call: TRBV7-9; cdr3_nt: TGTGCCAGCAGCTCCTTGGGACAGAACGAGCAGTACTTC; cdr3_aa: CASSSLGQNEQYF
d_call: -; clone_size: -; j_call: TRBJ2-5; v_call: TRBV5-6; cdr3_nt: TGTGCCAGCAGCTTGGCCCTCAGTCAAGAGACCCAGTACTTC; cdr3_aa: CASSLALSQETQYF
d_call: TRBD1; clone_size: -; j_call: TRBJ1-2; v_call: TRBV28; cdr3_nt: TGTGCCAGCAGTCAACGGACAGGGAACTATGGCTACACCTTC; cdr3_aa: CASSQRTGNYGYTF
d_call: TRBD2; clone_size: -; j_call: TRBJ2-5; v_call: TRBV30; cdr3_nt: TGTGCCCATCTGCCACTAGCGGACCAAGAGACCCAGTACTTC; cdr3_aa: CAHLPLADQETQYF
d_call: -; clone_size: -; j_call: TRBJ1-4; v_call: TRBV4-2; cdr3_nt: TGTGCCAGCAGCCAGACAGAAAAACTGTTTTTT; cdr3_aa: CASSQTEKLFF
d_call: TRBD1; clone_size: -; j_call: TRBJ2-2; v_call: TRBV2; cdr3_nt: TGTGCCAGCAGTGGGACAGGGGCGAACACCGGGGAGCTGTTTTTT; cdr3_aa: CASSGTGANTGELFF
d_call: -; clone_size: -; j_call: TRBJ2-3; v_call: TRBV20-1; cdr3_nt: TGCAGTGCCCCCAGGGGGGGTGCGCAGTATTTT; cdr3_aa: CSAPRGGAQYF
d_call: TRBD1; clone_size: -; j_call: TRBJ2-1; v_call: TRBV6-5; cdr3_nt: TGTGCCAGCAGTCTCCTAGCCGGGACAGGGAATGAGCAGTTCTTC; cdr3_aa: CASSLLAGTGNEQFF
d_call: TRBD1; clone_size: few; j_call: TRBJ1-1; v_call: TRBV2; cdr3_nt: TGTGCCAGCTCGACAGGGGTTGGCACTGAAGCTTTCTTT; cdr3_aa: CASSTGVGTEAFF
d_call: -; clone_size: -; j_call: TRBJ2-5; v_call: TRBV11-2; cdr3_nt: TGTGCCAGCAGCTTAGATCGTTCCAGGATGGGGGAAGAGACCCAGTACTTC; cdr3_aa: CASSLDRSRMGEETQYF